This paragraph reports one TCR beta chain. Its matching antigen is unknown. The CDR3 spans 15 residues. Trimming left V 4 bases short and J 0 bases short, with 9 bases between. Looked up from germline, CDR1 is SGHTA and CDR2 is FQGTGA. This sample was taken from a study of cytomegalovirus exposure and HLA in healthy donors. The study, taken as a whole, reports: According to an earlier analysis, most TCR beta V segments yielded productive rearrangements about 90% or about 30% of the time. An assumption of roughly uniform sequencing depth across donors underlay the presence/absence analyses. Looking again later, the authors saw that most CMV-associated TCR beta chains seemed HLA-restricted.

The PCR contained 60 Vbeta and 13 Jbeta primers. Data came from immunoSEQ multiplex PCR; TCRdb stores just in-frame clones and leaves some out. In total, the table holds 150,000 to 200,000 clones. This clonotype originated in a man aged 25 to 40 in good health and CMV-seronegative. This rearrangement joins TRBV7-3 to TRBJ2-2; TRBD1 might be the D (5 bases). Source material: PBMCs. For the CDR3, the DNA is TGTGCCAGCAGCTCCCAGGGTACGAACACCGGGGAGCTGTTTTTT. Protein: CASSSQGTNTGELFF.